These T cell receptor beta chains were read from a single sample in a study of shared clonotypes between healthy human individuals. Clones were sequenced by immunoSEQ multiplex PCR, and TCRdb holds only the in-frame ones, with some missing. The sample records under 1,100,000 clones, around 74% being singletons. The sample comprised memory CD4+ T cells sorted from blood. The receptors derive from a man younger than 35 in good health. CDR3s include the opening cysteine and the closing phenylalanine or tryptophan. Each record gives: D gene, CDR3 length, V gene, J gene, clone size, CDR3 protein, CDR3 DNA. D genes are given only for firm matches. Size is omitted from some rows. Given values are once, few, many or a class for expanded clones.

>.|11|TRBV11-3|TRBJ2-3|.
CASTQGDTQYF
TGTGCCAGCACCCAGGGAGATACGCAGTATTTT
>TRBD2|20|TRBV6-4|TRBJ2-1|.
CASRSPHPGTSGRANDEQFF
TGTGCCAGCAGAAGCCCCCATCCCGGGACTAGCGGGAGGGCCAACGATGAGCAGTTCTTC
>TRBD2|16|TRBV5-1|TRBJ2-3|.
CASSLEGLAGDVTQYF
TGCGCCAGCAGCTTGGAGGGCCTAGCGGGGGACGTTACGCAGTATTTT
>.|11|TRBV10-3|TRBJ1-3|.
CATTEGNTIYF
TGTGCCACCACGGAGGGAAACACCATATATTTT
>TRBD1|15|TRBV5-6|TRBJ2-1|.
CASSLGQGTYNEQFF
TGTGCCAGCAGCTTGGGACAGGGGACATACAATGAGCAGTTCTTC
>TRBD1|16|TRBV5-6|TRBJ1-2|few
CASSPGGGAGARGYTF
TGTGCCAGCAGCCCCGGAGGGGGCGCAGGTGCAAGGGGCTACACCTTC
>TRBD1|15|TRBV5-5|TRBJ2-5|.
CASSSDRWSGETQYF
TGTGCCAGCAGCTCGGACAGGTGGTCAGGAGAGACCCAGTACTTC
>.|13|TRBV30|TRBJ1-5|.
CAWSSGPHQPQHF
TGTGCCTGGAGTTCAGGGCCCCATCAGCCCCAGCATTTT
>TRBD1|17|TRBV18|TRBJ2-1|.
CASSPPAGTAARYEQFF
TGTGCCAGCTCACCACCGGCAGGGACAGCGGCGCGGTATGAGCAGTTCTTC
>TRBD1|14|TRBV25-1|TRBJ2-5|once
CASSTWTGGETQYF
TGTGCCAGCAGTACATGGACAGGGGGAGAGACCCAGTACTTC
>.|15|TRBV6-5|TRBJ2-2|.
CANSYHKTTTGELFF
TGTGCCAACAGTTACCACAAGACTACCACCGGGGAGCTGTTTTTT
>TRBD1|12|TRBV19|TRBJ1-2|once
CASWRDRGGYTF
TGTGCCAGTTGGCGGGACAGGGGTGGCTACACCTTC
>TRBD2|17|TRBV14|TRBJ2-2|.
CASSPFKAGSNTGELFF
TGTGCCAGCAGCCCCTTCAAAGCGGGGTCGAACACCGGGGAGCTGTTTTTT
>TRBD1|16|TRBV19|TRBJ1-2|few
CASSIDRQGAVDGYTF
TGTGCCAGTAGTATAGATCGACAGGGGGCAGTCGATGGCTACACCTTC
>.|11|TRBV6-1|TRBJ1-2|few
CASSEAVGYTF
TGTGCCAGCAGTGAAGCTGTTGGCTACACCTTC
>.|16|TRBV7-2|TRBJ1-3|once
CASSFVTQGTGNTIYF
TGTGCCAGCAGCTTCGTGACTCAGGGGACTGGAAACACCATATATTTT
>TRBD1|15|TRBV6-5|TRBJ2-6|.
CASSTGGTGANVLTF
TGTGCCAGCAGCACAGGGGGCACTGGGGCCAACGTCCTAACTTTC
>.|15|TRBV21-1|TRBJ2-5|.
CATQGKREIQETQYF
TGTGCCACCCAGGGGAAGCGGGAGATTCAAGAGACCCAGTACTTC
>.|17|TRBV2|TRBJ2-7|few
CASSDLTLTESSYEQYF
TGTGCCAGCAGTGATTTGACCCTGACAGAAAGCTCCTACGAGCAGTACTTC
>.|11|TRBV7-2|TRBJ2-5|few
CASSTRTVQYF
TGTGCCAGCAGCACCCGAACCGTGCAGTACTTC
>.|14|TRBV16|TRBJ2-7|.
CASSQSSQGYEQYF
TGTGCCAGCAGCCAATCGAGCCAGGGCTACGAGCAGTACTTC
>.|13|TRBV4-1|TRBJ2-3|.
CASSPPEGLEQYF
TGCGCCAGCAGCCCACCGGAGGGATTAGAACAGTATTTT
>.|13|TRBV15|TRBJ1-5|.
CATSRDFNQPQHF
TGTGCCACCAGCAGAGATTTTAATCAGCCCCAGCATTTT
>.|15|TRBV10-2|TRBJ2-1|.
CASSESGVRGDEQFF
TGCGCCAGCAGTGAGTCCGGGGTTAGGGGGGATGAGCAGTTCTTC
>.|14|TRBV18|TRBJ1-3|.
CASSPQDSPNTIYF
TGTGCCAGCTCACCACAAGACAGTCCAAACACCATATATTTT
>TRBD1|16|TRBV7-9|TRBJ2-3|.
CASSLGQGRGPDTQYF
TGTGCCAGCAGCCTCGGACAGGGGCGGGGGCCAGATACGCAGTATTTT
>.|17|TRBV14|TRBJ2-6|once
CASSQEGLRDGANVLTF
TGTGCCAGCAGCCAAGAGGGGTTGCGGGATGGGGCCAACGTCCTGACTTTC